The 28 T cell receptor beta chains reported below all come from one sample, sequenced in a study of blood T cells in healthy people across ages (dated by TCRdb to 2015 to 2017). Receptor amplification or capture employed 5' RACE. Sequencing used an Illumina HiSeq 2500. The second PCR ran for roughly 7 to 11 cycles and used a J-beta primer mix along with a sample-barcoded 5' primer. The public reads were reanalyzed by TCRdb: fastp trimming at Q25, MiXCR alignment, in-frame beta chains only. Rows matching on CDR3 protein sequence are summarized as one entry with the most common DNA and genes. The sample table holds 1.5 million to 1.8 million distinct CDR3 sequences, of which approximately 39% were seen once. Roughly 3.7% of the sample belongs to the ten largest clones. Sequenced material: blood. The receptors originated from a woman aged 18-30 years in good health.

In its sample, this clonotype was seen a few times. The rearrangement uses TRBV20-1 and TRBJ2-3; the D is unclear. The CDR3 sequence is 16 residues long. CDR1 is DFQATT and CDR2 is SNEGSKA in the germline V gene (reference sequence). Trimming shortened V by 5 bases and J by 3 bases, and 21 bases separated the two germline ends. The CDR3 DNA is TGCAGTGCTCAGGTCCCGGCGGAGCTGCAGACAGATACGCAGTATTTT. Translating it yields CSAQVPAELQTDTQYF.

Only a few counts were recorded for this clonotype. V is TRBV11-2 and J is TRBJ1-4; perhaps TRBD1 as D (5 bases). In germline, CDR1 is SGHAT, CDR2 FQNNGV. CDR3 length equals 18 residues. V lost 4 bases and J 2 bases, leaving 20 bases between the germline ends. The CDR3 bases are TGTGCCAGCAGCTCAGGGTGGCGGGGACGGCGTACTAATGAAAAACTGTTTTTT. Amino acid sequence: CASSSGWRGRRTNEKLFF.

This clonotype showed up just once. The genes are TRBV11-2 and TRBJ2-3; TRBD2 aligns across 12 bases. The junction had 6 bases not matched to a gene; V was cut back by 1 base and J by 4 bases. Looked up from germline, CDR1 is SGHAT and CDR2 is FQNNGV. The CDR3 loop spans 17 amino acids. The CDR3 here is CASSLALAGGPADTQYF. The CDR3 DNA is TGTGCCAGCAGCTTAGCCCTAGCGGGGGGGCCAGCAGATACGCAGTATTTT.

This chain uses TRBV2 with TRBJ2-3; no clear D gene. Trimming pared 0 bases from V and 3 bases from J, leaving 7 bases between. CDR1 is SNHLY and CDR2 is FYNNEI in the germline V gene. This CDR3 region has 14 residues. The DNA of the CDR3 is TGTGCCAGCAGTGAAGCGCTGGTGACAGATACGCAGTATTTT. Protein sequence: CASSEALVTDTQYF.

As to this clonotype: The junction does not match germline at one end; this may be a read error. The gene calls are TRBV9 and TRBJ2-1; 11 bases agree with TRBD2. The germline V gene encodes CDR1 SGDLS and CDR2 YYNGEE. CDR3 size: 17 residues. The CDR3 reads CVSSHSRGLAVHNEQFF. Here the CDR3 DNA reads TGTGTCAGCAGCCACAGCCGGGGACTAGCGGTCCACAATGAGCAGTTCTTC.

In its sample, this clonotype was seen a few times. This chain joins TRBV9 and TRBJ2-7; weak D call: TRBD2 (6 bases). The CDR3 sequence is 15 residues long. CDR1 is SGDLS, CDR2 YYNGEE, per germline. With 0 bases removed from V and 3 bases from J, the gap between germline ends came to 13 bases. CDR3 sequence (DNA): TGTGCCAGCAGCGTAGGATCGACTAGTCTCTACGAGCAGTACTTC. Translated: CASSVGSTSLYEQYF.

About this clonotype: A junction boundary mismatches the germline segment, possibly from a read error. The J gene is TRBJ1-2, the V gene TRBV12-3 or TRBV12-4; D perhaps matches TRBD1 (5 bases). The CDR3 covers 14 residues. CDR3 sequence reads: CTSSLGGGNYGYTF. CDR3 in DNA: TGTACCAGCAGTTTGGGTGGGGGTAACTATGGCTACACCTTC.

CDR3 in DNA: TGTGCCAGCACCCCGGGAATAACATACAATGAGCAGTACTTC. Protein product: CASTPGITYNEQYF. The chain uses TRBV27 and TRBJ2-7; tentative D call: TRBD2 (5 bases). Germline-derived CDR1 and CDR2 are MNHEY and SMNVEV (reference sequence). The CDR3 extends over 14 amino acids. V gave up 7 bases and J gave up 7 bases, with 20 bases separating them.

The J gene is TRBJ1-6, the V gene TRBV11-3, with 8 bases that match TRBD1. The CDR3 has 13 amino acids. CDR1 and CDR2 (germline): SGHNT, YENEEA. Germline trimming cut 5 bases from V and 10 bases from J; bases unmatched to any gene: 4. The CDR3 region is CASSQGAGSPLHF. As DNA, the CDR3 is TGTGCCAGCAGCCAGGGGGCAGGGTCACCCCTCCACTTT.

The chain links TRBV20-1 to TRBJ2-3; 11 nucleotides line up with TRBD2. CDR3 length equals 15 residues. V lost 4 bases, J lost 6 bases, and 9 bases stayed unmatched. The V gene's germline CDR1 is DFQATT and CDR2 SNEGSKA (reference sequence). The DNA for the CDR3 is TGCAGTGCTACATCGCTAGCGGGGGGACTGGATACGCAGTATTTT. Its translation is CSATSLAGGLDTQYF.

The rearrangement uses TRBV7-2 and TRBJ1-1; unclear D gene. V shed 2 bases and J shed 8 bases, with 18 bases lying between them. The CDR3 is 15 residues long. Germline-derived CDR1 and CDR2 are SGHTA and FQGNSA. The CDR3: CASSLSGQLFKEAFF. CDR3 in DNA: TGTGCCAGCAGCTTAAGTGGGCAGCTTTTCAAGGAAGCTTTCTTT.

Here the CDR3 reads CASSYPASEAFF. The DNA for the CDR3 is TGTGCCAGCAGTTACCCGGCGTCCGAAGCTTTCTTT. The gene calls are TRBV6-5 and TRBJ1-1; D gene ambiguous. The CDR3 is 12 amino acids. Germline V gene lookup returns CDR1 MNHEY and CDR2 SVGAGI. Trimming took 2 bases from V and 8 from J, leaving 9 bases between them.

This clonotype was found a few times. J is TRBJ2-7 and V is TRBV27; possibly TRBD1 for D (5 bases). With 2 bases removed from V and 5 bases from J, the gap between germline ends came to 19 bases. Germline V lookup: CDR1 MNHEY, CDR2 SMNVEV (reference sequence). The CDR3 has 16 residues. DNA for the CDR3: TGTGCCAGCAGTTTAGGGGTGACAGCTTCCTTGAACGAGCAGTACTTC. This gives the protein CASSLGVTASLNEQYF.

This clonotype was recorded once. CDR3 coding DNA: TGTGCCAGCAGGTCAGGGCGGCAGTTTGAAAAACTGTTTTTT. Translation gives CASRSGRQFEKLFF. The chain employs TRBV7-9 and TRBJ1-4; possibly TRBD1 for D (5 bases). This CDR3 region has 14 residues. V was clipped by 6 bases and J by 7 bases, with 15 bases between them. Germline loops: CDR1 SEHNR, CDR2 FQNEAQ (reference sequence).

V gene TRBV30 combines with J gene TRBJ1-5; no definite D call. The CDR3 spans 13 residues. V was cut by 6 bases and J by 5 bases, with 14 bases left in between. Germline V gene lookup returns CDR1 GTSNPN and CDR2 SVGIG (reference sequence). The chain's CDR3 is CACAPQPDQPQHF. In DNA, the CDR3 is TGTGCCTGCGCCCCGCAGCCAGATCAGCCCCAGCATTTT.

DNA of the CDR3: TGTGCCAGCTCCCCGGGGGAGTCCTACAATGAGCAGTTCTTC. The encoded protein is CASSPGESYNEQFF. The chain recombines TRBV18 with TRBJ2-1, with D perhaps TRBD2 (6 bases). The germline V and J ends were trimmed by 6 bases and 1 base, with 10 bases remaining between them. The CDR3 totals 14 residues. Germline CDR1 reads KGHSH; CDR2 reads LQKENI. Combining the CDR3 with reference TRBV18 and TRBJ2-1 gives the whole variable domain NAGVMQNPRHLVRRRGQEARLRCSPMKGHSHVYWYRQLPEEGLKFMVYLQKENIIDESGMPKERFSAEFPKEGPSILRIQQVVRGDSAAYFCASSPGESYNEQFFGPGTRLTVL.

This chain joins TRBV20-1 and TRBJ2-5; D might be TRBD1 or TRBD2, each matching 7 bases. The CDR3 totals 14 residues. V shed 4 bases and J shed 2 bases, with 14 bases lying between them. Germline CDR1 reads DFQATT; CDR2 reads SNEGSKA (reference sequence). This CDR3 reads CSAIRQGGQETQYF. The CDR3 DNA reads as TGCAGTGCTATCCGACAGGGAGGGCAAGAGACCCAGTACTTC.

V usage is TRBV20-1 and J usage is TRBJ2-2, with 7 nucleotides matching TRBD1. V gave up 0 bases and J gave up 10 bases; unmatched junction bases: 8. This CDR3 is 14 amino acids long. Per germline, CDR1 DFQATT and CDR2 SNEGSKA (reference sequence). In DNA form, the CDR3 reads TGCAGTGCTAGAGAGACAGGGCCGGCGGTGGAGCTGTTTTTT. Translation: CSARETGPAVELFF.

The chain carries TRBV6-2 or TRBV6-3 and TRBJ2-7; D is uncertain. The CDR3 covers 13 residues. Germline CDR1 and CDR2: MNHEY and SVGEGT. V was shortened by 2 bases and J by 3 bases, with 8 bases between the two germline ends. The CDR3 reads CASSYPTNYEQYF. The CDR3 coding sequence is TGTGCCAGCAGTTACCCCACGAACTACGAGCAGTACTTC.

The J gene is TRBJ2-7, the V gene TRBV6-2 or TRBV6-3; tentative D call: TRBD1 (6 bases). Germline V gives CDR1 MNHEY, CDR2 SVGEGT. The V and J ends lost 6 bases and 2 bases respectively, with 11 bases between them. The CDR3 sequence is 13 residues long. CDR3 in DNA: TGTGCCAGCAGGGACAGCCAGACCTACGAGCAGTACTTC. This gives the protein CASRDSQTYEQYF.

V and J are TRBV7-6 and TRBJ1-6, with no clear D. The length of the CDR3 is 13 residues. The V end was cut by 6 bases, the J end by 6 bases, with 9 bases between. Germline V gene lookup returns CDR1 SGHVS and CDR2 FNYEAQ. CDR3 sequence (DNA): TGTGCCAGCAGGAGCCGAAGTAATTCACCCCTCCACTTT. Its protein is CASRSRSNSPLHF.

The genes are TRBV7-2 and TRBJ1-2; D gene uncertain. V was cut by 1 base and J by 5 bases, with 11 bases left in between. Per germline, CDR1 SGHTA and CDR2 FQGNSA. This CDR3 has 14 residues. In nucleotides, the CDR3 is TGTGCCAGCAGCTTAGGGACCCAGAAATATGGCTACACCTTC. Its translation is CASSLGTQKYGYTF.

This chain connects TRBV27 to TRBJ2-2, with TRBD2 matching over 9 bases. After removal of 2 bases from V and 5 bases from J, the junction contained 6 bases not matched to a gene. This CDR3 region has 16 residues. Germline V gene sequence: CDR1 MNHEY, CDR2 SMNVEV (reference sequence). CDR3 protein: CASSLRGLAGTGELFF. CDR3 in DNA: TGTGCCAGCAGTTTAAGGGGGCTAGCGGGAACCGGGGAGCTGTTTTTT.

The sample holds many counts of this clonotype. This chain connects TRBV29-1 to TRBJ2-1; D is unclear. V lost 7 bases and J 8 bases, leaving 15 bases between the germline ends. This CDR3 has 12 amino acids. CDR1 is SQVTM and CDR2 is ANQGSEA in the germline V gene. CDR3 sequence (DNA): TGCAGCGCAAACGGAGACTGGTATGAGCAGTTCTTC. Residues: CSANGDWYEQFF.

This clonotype came up a few times. The rearrangement uses TRBV2 and TRBJ2-1; no definite D call. The CDR3 is made up of 12 amino acids. Trimming left V 4 bases short and J 6 bases short, with 7 bases between. Germline V lookup: CDR1 SNHLY, CDR2 FYNNEI. CDR3 in DNA: TGTGCCAGCAGTGTGCAGTCCAATGAGCAGTTCTTC. It is translated as CASSVQSNEQFF.

The chain uses TRBV29-1 and TRBJ2-3; no clear D gene. Trimming removed 0 bases from V and 4 bases from J, with 5 bases in between. This CDR3 spans 12 amino acids. CDR1 SQVTM and CDR2 ANQGSEA come from the germline V gene. The DNA of the CDR3 is TGCAGCGTTGAAGATAACTCAGATACGCAGTATTTT. It specifies CSVEDNSDTQYF.

CDR3 nucleotides: TGTGCCAGCAAACTAGGTAGCTCCTACAATGAGCAGTTCTTC. It yields the protein CASKLGSSYNEQFF. The chain couples TRBV27 to TRBJ2-1, with TRBD2 as a possible D gene (5 bases). V lost 7 bases, J lost 0 bases, and 10 bases lay in between. The CDR3 runs to 14 residues. CDR1 and CDR2 from the germline V gene are MNHEY and SMNVEV (reference sequence).

For the CDR3, the DNA is TGTGCCAGCACCCTAGGTGGGGGGGCCTACAATGAGCAGTTCTTC. Translating it yields CASTLGGGAYNEQFF. The chain links TRBV6-6 to TRBJ2-1, with 7 bases aligning to TRBD2. Unmatched junction bases numbered 8, after V lost 7 bases and J lost 2 bases. CDR3 length equals 15 residues. Per germline, CDR1 MNHNY and CDR2 SVGAGI (reference sequence).